The 17 T cell receptor beta chains reported below all come from one sample, sequenced in a study of tumor and adjacent non-tumor tissue in lung cancer. This sample's RNA came from whole unsorted tissue. More than 3 cm separated this lung sample from the edge of the tumor. A modified ARM-PCR protocol with three rounds of nested PCR amplified TCRbeta. Each CDR3 protein gets one entry after TCRdb re-called the multiplex PCR reads with MiXCR. The data hold around 75,000 distinct CDR3 sequences, with 55% to 70% observed a single time. Source material: distant non-tumor lung tissue. The receptors come from a woman aged 50 to 60 with non-small cell lung cancer.

In the case of this clonotype: This sequence may be a read error, since a much larger clone differs from it by one base. The genes are TRBV10-3 and TRBJ1-3; 7 nucleotides align to TRBD1. Per the germline V gene, CDR1 is ENHRY and CDR2 is SYGVKD. CDR3 length: 12 residues. Trimming at V came to 10 bases and at J to 7 bases, leaving 7 bases not matched to a gene. The CDR3 here is CATRGDSNTIYF. The DNA of the CDR3 is TGTGCCACGAGAGGGGACAGCAACACCATATATTTT.

The V gene is TRBV5-5, the J gene TRBJ2-3, with 9 bases aligning to TRBD1. The J segment lost 3 bases and the V segment lost 4 bases, leaving 15 bases of the junction unmatched. Per germline, CDR1 SGHKS and CDR2 YYEKEE (reference sequence). There are 18 residues in the CDR3. CDR3 bases: TGTGCCAGCAGCCCTCGGACAGGGGTCAATCTGTTGACAGATACGCAGTATTTT. Protein sequence: CASSPRTGVNLLTDTQYF.

Notes on this clonotype: An end of the junction differs from the germline gene, which may be a read error. The chain employs TRBV10-3 and TRBJ2-7; 9 bases align to TRBD1. The CDR3 is 15 amino acids. The germline V gene encodes CDR1 ENHRY and CDR2 SYGVKD. The CDR3: CTISPGTGNSYEQYF. The CDR3 DNA reads as TGTACCATCAGTCCCGGGACAGGGAATTCCTACGAGCAGTACTTC.

This clonotype was counted many times. The gene calls are TRBV10-3 and TRBJ2-1; 7 positions agree with TRBD2. This CDR3 region has 14 residues. Germline V CDR1 and CDR2: ENHRY, SYGVKD. J was trimmed by 2 bases and V by 10 bases; bases with no gene match: 8. DNA of the CDR3: TGTGCCACAGCAGCGGGAATCCCCTACAATGAGCAGTTCTTC. Protein sequence: CATAAGIPYNEQFF.

The V call is TRBV11-2, the J call TRBJ2-3, with D unclear. This CDR3 spans 14 amino acids. The germline V gene has CDR1 SGHAT and CDR2 FQNNGV. V shed 5 bases and J shed 4 bases, with 13 bases lying between them. CDR3 DNA sequence: TGTGCCAGCAGCCTGAATAGAGTCGCAGATACGCAGTATTTT. This translates into CASSLNRVADTQYF.

Concerning this clonotype itself: Possible read error: a much larger clone is one base away. The genes are TRBV5-6 and TRBJ1-1; perhaps TRBD1 as D (5 bases). The CDR3 sequence is 13 residues long. Germline-derived CDR1 and CDR2 are SGHDT and YYEEEE. The V end lost 4 bases, the J end lost 3 bases, and 10 bases lay between the germline ends. Here the CDR3 DNA reads TGTGCCAGCAGCGTTAGACAGCACACTGAAGCTTTCTTT. Amino acid sequence: CASSVRQHTEAFF.

This clonotype was recorded many times. The J gene is TRBJ2-1, the V gene TRBV12-3 or TRBV12-4, with 14 bases matching TRBD2. The ends lost 6 bases at V and 13 bases at J; junction bases unmatched: 8. The CDR3 consists of 14 residues. This CDR3 is CASSQTSGRAVQFF. The CDR3 DNA sequence: TGTGCCAGCAGCCAGACTAGCGGGAGGGCCGTTCAGTTCTTC.

The sample holds many counts of this clonotype. The rearrangement links TRBV7-2 to TRBJ2-2; 14 bases map to TRBD2. Germline V gene sequence: CDR1 SGHTA, CDR2 FQGNSA. CDR3 length: 17 amino acids. Trimming cost V 1 base and J 7 bases; bases outside gene matches: 5. In nucleotides, the CDR3 is TGTGCCAGCAGCTTAGTAGGACTAGCGGGAGGTGGCGGGGAGCTGTTTTTT. Its translation is CASSLVGLAGGGGELFF.

This clonotype was recorded at least ten times. This chain connects TRBV20-1 to TRBJ1-2; D unclear. V gave up 3 bases and J gave up 8 bases, with 22 bases separating them. The CDR3 is made up of 15 amino acids. Per the germline V gene, CDR1 is DFQATT and CDR2 is SNEGSKA (reference sequence). CDR3 in amino acids: CSASPPRLSYVGYTF. The CDR3 nucleotides read TGCAGTGCTAGTCCCCCCCGGCTATCCTATGTCGGCTACACCTTC.

J is TRBJ2-7 and V is TRBV24-1; TRBD2 agrees at 11 bases. CDR3 size: 16 residues. CDR1 is KGHDR, CDR2 SFDVKD, per germline. With V trimmed by 2 bases and J by 5 bases, 7 bases remained unmatched. The CDR3 DNA reads TGTGCCACCAGTGATTCAACTAGCGGGAGAACGAACGAGCAGTACTTC. Protein sequence: CATSDSTSGRTNEQYF.

The chain recombines TRBV11-3 with TRBJ2-7, with a possible D match to TRBD1 (5 bases). This CDR3 is 15 amino acids long. Per the germline V gene, CDR1 is SGHNT and CDR2 is YENEEA. V lost 0 bases to trimming and J lost 2 bases, with 11 bases between them. The CDR3 loop reads CASSLDTGPTYEQYF. For the CDR3, the DNA is TGTGCCAGCAGCTTAGACACAGGACCTACCTACGAGCAGTACTTC. The entire variable domain, with the rest obtained from reference TRBV11-3 and TRBJ2-7, is as follows: EAGVVQSPRYKIIEKKQPVAFWCNPISGHNTLYWYLQNLGQGPELLIRYENEEAVDDSQLPKDRFSAERLKGVDSTLKIQPAELGDSAVYLCASSLDTGPTYEQYFGPGTRLTVT.

Concerning this clonotype: The junction does not match germline at one end; this may be a read error. The CDR3 region is CVSNQATGLDYVTQYF. The CDR3 region has the DNA TGTGTCAGCAACCAAGCCACGGGACTAGACTACGTGACCCAGTACTTC. V is TRBV4-2 and J is TRBJ2-5; 8 bases align to TRBD2. Germline CDR1 and CDR2: LGHNA and YNFKEQ. The CDR3 extends over 16 amino acids.

On this clonotype: A read error may explain this, as a much larger clone is one base away. The V call is TRBV15, the J call TRBJ2-2; D is possibly TRBD2 (6 bases). Trimming removed 7 bases from V and 4 bases from J, with 13 bases in between. The germline gives CDR1 LNHNV, CDR2 YYDKDF (reference sequence). This CDR3 is built from 14 residues. The CDR3 DNA sequence: TGTGCCACCAACAGCTGGGGGGTCACCGGGGAGCTGTTTTTT. This codes for CATNSWGVTGELFF.

A few counts support this clonotype. A junction end diverges from the germline sequence, so it may reflect a read error. The rearrangement links TRBV6-5 to TRBJ2-1, with 8 bases fitting TRBD2. CDR1 MNHEY and CDR2 SVGAGI come from the germline V gene. CDR3 length: 15 amino acids. The CDR3 nucleotides are TGTGCCAGCAGGACTAACGGGAGGGCCTACAGTGAGCAGTTCTTC. Protein: CASRTNGRAYSEQFF.

Remarks on this clonotype: No conserved phenylalanine or tryptophan ends this CDR3, so it is likely a read error. The rearrangement joins TRBV29-1 to TRBJ2-2; 9 bases line up with TRBD2. The CDR3 has 15 residues. Germline CDR1 SQVTM, CDR2 ANQGSEA. J gave up 7 bases and V 4 bases, and 10 bases lay outside the gene matches. The CDR3 coding sequence is TGCAGCGTTGTTCTCCTGGCGGGGGGGGTCGGGGAGCTGTTTATT. This encodes CSVVLLAGGVGELFI.

As to this clonotype: This may be a read error: a much more frequent sequence differs by one nucleotide. This chain connects TRBV4-1 to TRBJ2-3; 8 bases map to TRBD1. CDR1 MGHRA and CDR2 YSYEKL come from the germline V gene. This CDR3 is 17 amino acids long. CDR3 nucleotides: TGCGCCAGCAGCCATCAAAACCGGGACAGGAGTACAGATACGCAGTCTTTT. Translation: CASSHQNRDRSTDTQSF.

This clonotype was observed a few times. Being one base from a much bigger clone, this may be a read error. J is TRBJ2-1 and V is TRBV20-1, with D tentatively TRBD2 (6 bases). Trimming took 0 bases from V and 7 from J, leaving 22 bases between them. Germline assignment: CDR1 DFQATT and CDR2 SNEGSKA (reference sequence). The CDR3 covers 17 residues. CDR3 nucleotide sequence: TGCAGTGCTAGAGATCTCGGGGGATTACAAAGAGGGAATGAGCAGTTCTTC. Protein: CSARDLGGLQRGNEQFF.